This TCR beta chain is from a study of T cell responses to AZD1222 COVID-19 vaccine. This clone has just one count. Generated by immunoSEQ multiplex PCR, the TCRdb table keeps only in-frame clones and is missing some. The data show 150,000 to 200,000 clones, with around 89% seen just once and 3.5% to 4.5% held by the top ten. Trimming cost V 6 bases and J 4 bases, with 21 bases left between them. There are 16 residues in the CDR3. Germline V gene sequence: CDR1 MRHNA, CDR2 SNTAGT. The source material was peripheral blood, sampled 28 days after the second dose of the MenACWY control vaccine. The sequence derives from an adult who received the MenACWY meningococcal vaccine as a control. The V and J genes are TRBV6-4 and TRBJ1-2; the D gene is possibly TRBD1 (5 bases). The DNA for the CDR3 is TGTGCCAGCAGAGAAACGGGTAAGGGGTATTGCTATGGCTACACCTTC. Encoded protein: CASRETGKGYCYGYTF.